These 28 T cell receptor beta chains came from one sample sequenced in a study of blood T cells in healthy people across ages. The authors ran a second PCR of about 7 to 11 cycles using a sample-barcoded 5' primer and a J-beta primer mix. TCRdb reprocessed the 5' RACE reads with MiXCR, giving one entry per CDR3 protein. The table shows around 1.5 million distinct CDR3 sequences, with 59% occurring only once. The sequencing input was blood. These receptors were collected from a man aged 18 to 29 in good health.

The rearrangement joins TRBV12-3 or TRBV12-4 to TRBJ1-2; D is uncertain. The V end lost 6 bases, the J end lost 6 bases, and 11 bases lay between the germline ends. This CDR3 contains 12 residues. Here the CDR3 reads CASSGAGHGYTF. The CDR3 DNA is TGTGCCAGCAGCGGCGCCGGTCATGGCTACACCTTC.

The V and J genes are TRBV18 and TRBJ1-3; 8 bases map to TRBD1. The CDR3 length is 15 residues. The trim removed 6 bases at V and 4 bases at J, leaving 8 bases unmatched. Germline CDR1 KGHSH, CDR2 LQKENI. In nucleotides, the CDR3 is TGTGCCAGCTCCGGGAGTGACAGGGGAGGAAACACCATATATTTT. It translates to CASSGSDRGGNTIYF. Full variable domain (outside the CDR3, taken from reference TRBV18 and TRBJ1-3): NAGVMQNPRHLVRRRGQEARLRCSPMKGHSHVYWYRQLPEEGLKFMVYLQKENIIDESGMPKERFSAEFPKEGPSILRIQQVVRGDSAAYFCASSGSDRGGNTIYFGEGSWLTVV.

This chain connects TRBV29-1 to TRBJ2-3; TRBD2 agrees at 8 bases. V shed 6 bases, J shed 14 bases, and the junction held 10 bases outside the gene matches. The CDR3 contains 11 residues. Per the germline V gene, CDR1 is SQVTM and CDR2 is ANQGSEA. The CDR3 DNA follows: TGCAGCGTAATACTAGCGGAGAGGGCGTATTTT. This gives the protein CSVILAERAYF.

This clonotype was detected many times. The rearrangement uses TRBV4-1 and TRBJ2-7, with a possible D match to TRBD2 (6 bases). CDR3 length: 17 residues. Germline values: CDR1 MGHRA, CDR2 YSYEKL. Trimming took off 0 bases at V and 3 bases at J, with 18 bases between the two ends. CDR3 nucleotides: TGCGCCAGCAGCCAAGATGCTTTCGGAGGGTCCTTCTACGAGCAGTACTTC. It yields the protein CASSQDAFGGSFYEQYF.

This chain links TRBV6-5 with TRBJ1-4; D gene ambiguous. This CDR3 has 13 amino acids. V gave up 5 bases and J gave up 7 bases, with 11 bases separating them. Germline lookup yields CDR1 MNHEY and CDR2 SVGAGI. The CDR3 nucleotides read TGTGCCAGCAGTCCCAGCTCAGCTGAAAAACTGTTTTTT. Encoded protein: CASSPSSAEKLFF.

Details on this clonotype: A read error is possible here, since a much larger clone lies one base away. The chain recombines TRBV7-9 with TRBJ1-1; D remains unclear. This CDR3 spans 13 amino acids. Germline values: CDR1 SEHNR, CDR2 FQNEAQ (reference sequence). The CDR3 spells CASSYDKNIEAFF. CDR3 nucleotide sequence: TGTGCCAGCAGTTATGACAAGAACATTGAAGCTTTCTTT.

This sequence joins TRBV4-1 and TRBJ1-4; D gene unclear. V lost 8 bases to trimming and J lost 5 bases, with 15 bases between them. CDR1 and CDR2 from the germline V gene are MGHRA and YSYEKL. The CDR3 is made up of 14 amino acids. CDR3 bases: TGCGCCAGCTCCCAACACGGTGGGAATGAAAAACTGTTTTTT. It translates to CASSQHGGNEKLFF.

The chain combines TRBV7-2 with TRBJ2-3; possible D gene TRBD2, 5 bases. Germline V gene data show CDR1 as SGHTA and CDR2 as FQGNSA. The CDR3 consists of 14 residues. V shed 3 bases and J shed 5 bases, with 12 bases lying between them. In DNA, the CDR3 is TGTGCCAGCAGCTTTAGACGGGGTGGAGATACGCAGTATTTT. Its translation: CASSFRRGGDTQYF.

In nucleotides, the CDR3 is TGTGCCAGCAGCTTATGGGCTAGCTTGTTAGAGACCCAGTACTTC. It codes for CASSLWASLLETQYF. The genes are TRBV7-2 and TRBJ2-5; D might be TRBD2 (5 bases). This CDR3 region has 15 residues. Trimming took 2 bases from V and 4 from J, leaving 14 bases between them. Germline-derived CDR1 and CDR2 are SGHTA and FQGNSA.

This clonotype was counted between two and nine times. This sequence joins TRBV20-1 and TRBJ2-3; D gene ambiguous. Trimming stripped 0 bases from V and 0 bases from J, with 13 bases between. CDR1 and CDR2 (germline): DFQATT, SNEGSKA (reference sequence). CDR3 length: 16 residues. The CDR3 nucleotides are TGCAGTGCTAGAGATCCTCCCAACCCCAGCACAGATACGCAGTATTTT. This sequence encodes CSARDPPNPSTDTQYF.

The chain combines TRBV4-1 with TRBJ2-1, with D hard to call. The CDR3 has 15 amino acids. V lost 1 base and J lost 1, with 8 bases in between. Germline CDR1 MGHRA, CDR2 YSYEKL. The CDR3 DNA is TGCGCCAGCAGCCAAGGCTGGGGTTCCTACAATGAGCAGTTCTTC. It specifies CASSQGWGSYNEQFF.

The genes are TRBV12-3 or TRBV12-4 and TRBJ1-1; 8 positions agree with TRBD1. Unmatched junction bases numbered 10, after V lost 2 bases and J lost 5 bases. CDR3 length: 16 amino acids. CDR3 sequence reads: CASSLLPGGGSTEAFF. The CDR3 bases are TGTGCCAGCAGTTTATTGCCAGGGGGCGGGAGTACTGAAGCTTTCTTT.

V is TRBV20-1 and J is TRBJ2-4; D is unresolved. The DNA end is more similar to TRBJ2-7, so the J call may be wrong. This CDR3 is 10 amino acids long. Germline-derived CDR1 and CDR2 are DFQATT and SNEGSKA (reference sequence). Here the CDR3 reads CSAERTEQYF. The CDR3 region has the DNA TGCAGTGCTGAAAGAACCGAGCAGTACTTC.

In its sample, this clonotype was seen a few times. The chain is built from TRBV20-1 and TRBJ1-2, with a weak D call TRBD1 (5 bases). Germline V CDR1 and CDR2: DFQATT, SNEGSKA (reference sequence). The CDR3 extends over 16 amino acids. This CDR3 is CRGKGKGRLPNYGYTF. The CDR3 region has the DNA TGCAGGGGGAAGGGGAAAGGGAGACTGCCTAACTATGGCTACACCTTC.

This sequence joins TRBV12-3 or TRBV12-4 and TRBJ1-6; no clear D. V was shortened by 7 bases and J by 15 bases, with 16 bases between the two germline ends. This CDR3 has 12 residues. CDR3: CASTTLGVRLHF. As DNA, the CDR3 is TGTGCCAGCACAACCCTGGGTGTTCGCCTCCACTTT.

This clonotype was seen repeatedly, ten times or more. The rearrangement links TRBV7-2 to TRBJ2-1, with D hard to call. The V gene's germline CDR1 is SGHTA and CDR2 FQGNSA. Trimming removed 0 bases at V and 0 bases at J, with 6 bases between. The CDR3 consists of 15 residues. CDR3 nucleotides: TGTGCCAGCAGCTTAGCCCGGAGCTCCTACAATGAGCAGTTCTTC. As protein: CASSLARSSYNEQFF.

This clonotype appeared a few times. The chain recombines TRBV6-6 with TRBJ2-5; 7 bases are a match to TRBD2. The CDR3 is made up of 14 amino acids. Trimming at V came to 6 bases and at J to 2 bases, leaving 6 bases not matched to a gene. Germline CDR1 is MNHNY and CDR2 is SVGAGI (reference sequence). The CDR3 reads CASRGRGVQETQYF. In DNA form, the CDR3 reads TGTGCCAGCAGGGGACGGGGGGTTCAAGAGACCCAGTACTTC.

The chain is built from TRBV28 and TRBJ2-1; TRBD1 aligns across 8 bases. Germline V lookup: CDR1 MDHEN, CDR2 SYDVKM. The CDR3 totals 17 residues. The J segment lost 8 bases and the V segment lost 6 bases, leaving 18 bases of the junction unmatched. DNA of the CDR3: TGTGCCAGCAGCTACCGCCTTATGACAGGGGAGGTCGATGAGCAGTTCTTC. It codes for CASSYRLMTGEVDEQFF.

This chain uses TRBV3-1 with TRBJ1-1; D might be TRBD1 (5 bases). The length of the CDR3 is 16 residues. Trimming cost V 3 bases and J 3 bases, with 17 bases left between them. Looked up from germline, CDR1 is LGHDT and CDR2 is YNNKEL (reference sequence). The CDR3 nucleotides read TGTGCCAGCAGCCATCCGGGGGGAAGTGGGGACACTGAAGCTTTCTTT. This encodes CASSHPGGSGDTEAFF. Together with reference TRBV3-1 and TRBJ1-1, the CDR3 gives the full variable domain: DTAVSQTPKYLVTQMGNDKSIKCEQNLGHDTMYWYKQDSKKFLKIMFSYNNKELIINETVPNRFSPKSPDKAHLNLHINSLELGDSAVYFCASSHPGGSGDTEAFFGQGTRLTVV.

This clonotype was seen only once. V usage is TRBV11-2 and J usage is TRBJ2-5; TRBD1 aligns across 7 bases. Trimming removed 5 bases from V and 2 bases from J; junction bases left unmatched: 8. The CDR3 covers 15 residues. The V gene's germline CDR1 is SGHAT and CDR2 FQNNGV. The CDR3 is CASSLETGKQETQYF. DNA of the CDR3: TGTGCCAGCAGCCTCGAGACAGGGAAGCAAGAGACCCAGTACTTC.

This CDR3 reads CASSSGDRVDEQFF. The CDR3 region has the DNA TGTGCCAGCAGCTCCGGGGACAGGGTGGATGAGCAGTTCTTC. J is TRBJ2-1 and V is TRBV7-2; 9 bases match TRBD1. The CDR3 contains 14 residues. Germline V lookup: CDR1 SGHTA, CDR2 FQGNSA. Unmatched junction bases numbered 6, after V lost 4 bases and J lost 8 bases.

This rearrangement joins TRBV14 to TRBJ2-4; D unclear. The end of the DNA is better explained by TRBJ2-7, so the J call may be wrong. Germline-derived CDR1 and CDR2 are SGHDN and FVKESK. This CDR3 contains 13 residues. Written as DNA, the CDR3 is TGTGCCACAGAGGCCATCAGCTCCTACGAGCAGTACTTC. It encodes CATEAISSYEQYF.

The chain carries TRBV9 and TRBJ2-6; D is ambiguous. The CDR3 runs 13 residues. Trimming removed 6 bases from V and 2 bases from J, with 6 bases in between. Germline loops: CDR1 SGDLS, CDR2 YYNGEE. CDR3 sequence: CASTRTGANVLTF. CDR3 coding DNA: TGTGCCAGCACCAGAACTGGGGCCAACGTCCTGACTTTC.

The gene calls are TRBV9 and TRBJ2-3; 11 nucleotides line up with TRBD2. J gave up 5 bases and V 4 bases, and 9 bases lay outside the gene matches. Germline CDR1 and CDR2: SGDLS and YYNGEE. The CDR3 runs to 16 residues. CDR3 coding DNA: TGTGCCAGCAGCCCAGACCGACTAGCGGGAAGAGATACGCAGTATTTT. Protein product: CASSPDRLAGRDTQYF.

The J gene is TRBJ2-3, the V gene TRBV20-1, with 10 bases matching TRBD2. This CDR3 comprises 16 residues. J gave up 6 bases and V 3 bases, and 12 bases lay outside the gene matches. Germline CDR1 is DFQATT and CDR2 is SNEGSKA (reference sequence). The CDR3: CSASLVASGGPDTQYF. The CDR3 DNA is TGCAGTGCTAGTTTAGTTGCTAGCGGGGGACCCGATACGCAGTATTTT.

The CDR3, as DNA: TGTGCCAGCAGCTTAGAGTTTGGGAGCTACGAGCAGTACTTC. Its protein is CASSLEFGSYEQYF. The chain carries TRBV7-2 and TRBJ2-4; D may be TRBD2 (5 bases). The end of the DNA aligns better with TRBJ2-7, so the J call may be wrong. CDR1 is SGHTA, CDR2 FQGNSA, per germline. CDR3 length: 14 amino acids.

This clonotype showed up just a few times. The chain has TRBV7-7 and TRBJ2-5; D uncertain. CDR3 size: 13 residues. Looked up from germline, CDR1 is SSHAT and CDR2 is FNYEAQ (reference sequence). V dropped 1 base and J dropped 3 bases, with 6 bases sitting between them. The CDR3 reads CASSLDSKETQYF. As DNA, the CDR3 is TGTGCCAGCAGCTTAGACAGCAAAGAGACCCAGTACTTC.

This clonotype was detected only a few times. The J gene is TRBJ2-3, the V gene TRBV6-5; TRBD2 matches at 9 bases. J gave up 3 bases and V 4 bases, and 5 bases lay outside the gene matches. The CDR3 contains 15 residues. Germline V gene sequence: CDR1 MNHEY, CDR2 SVGAGI. The CDR3 sequence is CASSSLAGRTDTQYF. CDR3 in DNA: TGTGCCAGCAGTTCTCTAGCGGGGAGGACAGATACGCAGTATTTT.